The 20 T cell receptor beta chains below come from one sample, sequenced in a study of PD-L1 blockade in urothelial cancer. The repertoire was sequenced with immunoSEQ multiplex PCR; TCRdb's copy has only in-frame clones and lacks some. This sample has just over 50,000 clones; around 77% occur once, and the top ten carry about 3.6%. The sample in question was PBMCs, obtained around atezolizumab (anti-PD-L1) treatment. All receptors come from a man aged 70 or older with urothelial cancer.

The CDR3 bases are TGTGCCAGCAGCCCCCGACGGGGAAGCACTGAAGCTTTCTTT. Amino acid sequence: CASSPRRGSTEAFF. The V call is TRBV5-6, the J call TRBJ1-1; D gene uncertain. The V gene lost 4 bases and the J gene lost 4 bases, with 14 bases spanning the gap. This CDR3 has 14 residues. Looked up from germline, CDR1 is SGHDT and CDR2 is YYEEEE. Filled out from reference TRBV5-6 and TRBJ1-1, the complete variable domain reads DAGVTQSPTHLIKTRGQQVTLRCSPKSGHDTVSWYQQALGQGPQFIFQYYEEEERQRGNFPDRFSGHQFPNYSSELNVNALLLGDSALYLCASSPRRGSTEAFFGQGTRLTVV.

This chain connects TRBV7-2 to TRBJ2-1; 8 bases match TRBD1. CDR3 size: 13 residues. Germline V gene data show CDR1 as SGHTA and CDR2 as FQGNSA. V lost 6 bases to trimming and J lost 6 bases; unmatched junction nucleotides: 4. CDR3 residues: CASRDRVGNEQFF. In nucleotides, the CDR3 is TGTGCCAGCAGGGACAGGGTGGGCAATGAGCAGTTCTTC.

The genes are TRBV6-1 and TRBJ1-5, with a possible D match to TRBD1 (6 bases). This CDR3 has 15 residues. V was clipped by 7 bases and J by 1 base, with 14 bases between them. Germline lookup yields CDR1 MNHNS and CDR2 SASEGT. CDR3 sequence (DNA): TGTGCCAGCACTACAGGGAGGGTGAGCAATCAGCCCCAGCATTTT. This codes for CASTTGRVSNQPQHF.

In this sample, this clone turned up a few times. In nucleotides, the CDR3 is TGTGCCTGGAGTCCTCCCGGGACTAGCGGGAGGGACAATGAGCAGTTCTTC. Its protein product is CAWSPPGTSGRDNEQFF. The chain is built from TRBV30 and TRBJ2-1; 16 nucleotides match TRBD2. CDR3 length: 17 residues. J gave up 5 bases and V 2 bases, and 6 bases lay outside the gene matches. Germline CDR1 and CDR2: GTSNPN and SVGIG (reference sequence).

The chain is built from TRBV15 and TRBJ2-1, with TRBD1 identical over 8 bases. Per germline, CDR1 LNHNV and CDR2 YYDKDF (reference sequence). This CDR3 comprises 20 residues. V shed 0 bases, J shed 6 bases, and the junction held 19 bases outside the gene matches. CDR3 residues: CATSREVGRGLLRVPNEQFF. As DNA, the CDR3 is TGTGCCACCAGCAGAGAGGTAGGCAGGGGGCTGTTGAGAGTTCCCAATGAGCAGTTCTTC.

CDR3 loop: CSVDGIKTGNEQFF. In DNA, the CDR3 is TGCAGCGTTGACGGTATTAAGACTGGGAATGAGCAGTTCTTC. V usage is TRBV29-1 and J usage is TRBJ2-1; D unresolved. The ends were cut back, 3 bases at V and 7 bases at J, with 16 bases in the middle. Looked up from germline, CDR1 is SQVTM and CDR2 is ANQGSEA. This CDR3 region has 14 residues.

The chain links TRBV19 to TRBJ2-1; 10 bases are a match to TRBD1. The V gene end was trimmed by 4 bases and the J gene end by 4 bases; junction bases not matched to a gene: 4. The V gene's germline CDR1 is LNHDA and CDR2 SQIVND (reference sequence). This CDR3 contains 15 residues. This chain's CDR3 is CASSRTGGPYNEQFF. CDR3 nucleotides: TGTGCCAGTAGTAGGACAGGGGGTCCATACAATGAGCAGTTCTTC.

V and J are TRBV18 and TRBJ2-5; perhaps TRBD2 as D (6 bases). V was shortened by 2 bases and J by 4 bases, with 14 bases between the two germline ends. The CDR3 spans 15 residues. The germline CDR1 and CDR2 sequences are KGHSH and LQKENI. CDR3 nucleotides: TGTGCCAGCTCACCAGTTGGAGGGTATGGAGAGACCCAGTACTTC. Translated: CASSPVGGYGETQYF.

This rearrangement joins TRBV18 to TRBJ2-1; D unclear. Germline values: CDR1 KGHSH, CDR2 LQKENI. There are 12 residues in the CDR3. The V end lost 5 bases, the J end lost 6 bases, and 8 bases lay between the germline ends. CDR3 loop: CASSSKLNEQFF. The CDR3 DNA reads as TGTGCCAGCTCATCAAAGCTCAATGAGCAGTTCTTC.

As regards this clone: Other DNA sequences from this sample encode an identical CDR3 as well. The chain has TRBV7-6 and TRBJ1-2, with D perhaps matching TRBD1 (5 bases). The CDR3 has 14 residues. Germline lookup yields CDR1 SGHVS and CDR2 FNYEAQ. The V end lost 1 base, the J end lost 2 bases, and 8 bases lay between the germline ends. CDR3 residues: CASSLGAGNYGYTF. In DNA, the CDR3 is TGTGCCAGCAGCTTAGGTGCAGGGAACTATGGCTACACCTTC.

This clone appeared a few times. The chain joins TRBV7-9 to TRBJ2-3, with no clear D. Per the germline V gene, CDR1 is SEHNR and CDR2 is FQNEAQ (reference sequence). Trimming removed 4 bases from V and 0 bases from J, with 20 bases in between. The CDR3 length is 18 residues. The CDR3 reads CASSYAAGWRTSTDTQYF. CDR3 DNA sequence: TGTGCCAGCAGCTATGCGGCCGGATGGCGAACTAGCACAGATACGCAGTATTTT.

This clone came up a few times. Other DNA sequences within the sample encode an identical CDR3. V gene TRBV6-5 combines with J gene TRBJ1-6; D gene unclear. V was cut by 1 base and J by 8 bases, with 9 bases left in between. This CDR3 comprises 14 residues. Germline V gene data show CDR1 as MNHEY and CDR2 as SVGAGI. CDR3 protein: CASSYLVGDSPLHF. The CDR3 nucleotides are TGTGCCAGCAGTTACTTAGTCGGAGATTCACCCCTCCACTTT.

This chain uses TRBV2 with TRBJ2-3, with TRBD1 identical over 7 bases. The CDR3 length is 18 residues. V dropped 7 bases and J dropped 2; count of bases not matched to a gene: 18. Germline CDR1 is SNHLY and CDR2 is FYNNEI. In nucleotides, the CDR3 is TGTGCCAGCATTGGGTTCGGATCCGGTGGGACAGACACAGATACGCAGTATTTT. Residues: CASIGFGSGGTDTDTQYF.

The chain has TRBV7-2 and TRBJ2-1, with TRBD2 matching 10 bases. Trimming took 4 bases from V and 6 from J; bases not matched to a gene: 6. CDR1 is SGHTA and CDR2 is FQGNSA in the germline V gene. The CDR3 totals 15 residues. CDR3 protein: CASSSGLADVNEQFF. CDR3 sequence (DNA): TGTGCCAGCAGCTCCGGACTAGCGGACGTCAATGAGCAGTTCTTC.

CDR3 protein: CASSFGGGRADGYTF. The CDR3 bases are TGCGCCAGCAGCTTCGGCGGAGGCCGGGCGGACGGCTACACCTTC. V is TRBV5-1 and J is TRBJ1-2; D is undetermined. The germline gives CDR1 SGHRS, CDR2 YFSETQ. There are 15 residues in the CDR3. With 2 bases removed from V and 8 bases from J, the gap between germline ends came to 19 bases.

This clone showed up just a few times. The J gene is TRBJ2-7, the V gene TRBV5-1; 7 bases line up with TRBD1. This CDR3 spans 14 amino acids. Germline V gene sequence: CDR1 SGHRS, CDR2 YFSETQ. V was clipped by 3 bases and J by 2 bases; unmatched bases: 5. The CDR3 coding sequence is TGCGCCAGCAGCTCGGGACAGCTACCCTACGAGCAGTACTTC. Translating gives CASSSGQLPYEQYF.

The V call is TRBV29-1, the J call TRBJ2-5; D unclear. The CDR3 length is 12 residues. The germline gives CDR1 SQVTM, CDR2 ANQGSEA. Trimming shortened V by 4 bases and J by 1 base, and 7 bases separated the two germline ends. The CDR3 protein is CSVGPGQETQYF. CDR3 DNA sequence: TGCAGCGTTGGTCCCGGCCAAGAGACCCAGTACTTC.

The rearrangement joins TRBV6-6 to TRBJ2-4; no reliable D call. V was shortened by 5 bases and J by 7 bases, with 15 bases between the two germline ends. The CDR3 loop spans 14 amino acids. Germline CDR1 reads MNHNY; CDR2 reads SVGAGI (reference sequence). CDR3 in DNA: TGTGCCAGCAGTACCGAAGCCCTGAGGAACATTCAGTACTTC. Protein product: CASSTEALRNIQYF.

This clone was picked up a small number of times. The rearrangement links TRBV23-1 to TRBJ2-7; 7 positions agree with TRBD2. TRBV23-1 is known as an ORF, though its function is uncertain. The CDR3 runs 18 residues. V was clipped by 4 bases and J by 0 bases; unmatched bases: 15. The CDR3 DNA is TGCGCCAGCAGTCTCACCGGGGGGAGACTAGCAGCCTCCTACGAGCAGTACTTC. Its protein is CASSLTGGRLAASYEQYF.

This chain links TRBV9 with TRBJ2-1, with TRBD2 matching over 10 bases. The V segment lost 4 bases and the J segment 4 bases; nucleotides outside the gene matches: 8. There are 16 residues in the CDR3. CDR1 is SGDLS and CDR2 is YYNGEE in the germline V gene. The CDR3 nucleotides are TGTGCCAGCAGCCCCGGACTAGCGGAGAAATACAATGAGCAGTTCTTC. Its protein product is CASSPGLAEKYNEQFF.